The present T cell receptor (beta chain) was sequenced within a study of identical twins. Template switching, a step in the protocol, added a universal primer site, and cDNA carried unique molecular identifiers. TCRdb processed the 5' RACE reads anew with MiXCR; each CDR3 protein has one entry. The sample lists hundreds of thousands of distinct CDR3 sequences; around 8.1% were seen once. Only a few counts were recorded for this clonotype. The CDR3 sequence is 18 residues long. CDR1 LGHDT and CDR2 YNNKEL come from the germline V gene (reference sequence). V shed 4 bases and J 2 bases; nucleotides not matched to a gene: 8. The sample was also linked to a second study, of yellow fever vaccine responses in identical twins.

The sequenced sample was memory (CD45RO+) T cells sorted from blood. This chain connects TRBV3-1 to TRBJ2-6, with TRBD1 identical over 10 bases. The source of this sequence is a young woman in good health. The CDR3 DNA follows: TGTGCCAGCAGCCGGTTGGGACAGGGGATTGCTGGGGCCAACGTCCTGACTTTC. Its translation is CASSRLGQGIAGANVLTF.